The 8 T cell receptor beta chains below come from one sample, sequenced in a study of CD8+ T cells in alopecia areata. Sequencing used cDNA as its template, made by extracting RNA and reverse transcribing it. TCRdb's copy holds only in-frame clones and misses some; the assay was immunoSEQ multiplex PCR. In the table there are approximately 42,000 clones, about 71% of which are singletons. Specified treatment: oral pan-JAK inhibitor, 5-10 mg twice daily. Here the sequenced sample was CD8+ T cells sorted from blood, taken at week 4, from a patient treated with tofacitinib. The receptors derive from a human donor with alopecia areata.

The chain is built from TRBV9 and TRBJ1-2; TRBD1 is a possible D gene (5 bases). The CDR3 extends over 15 amino acids. Germline V CDR1 and CDR2: SGDLS, YYNGEE. Trimming removed 0 bases from V and 2 bases from J, with 11 bases in between. The CDR3 DNA is TGTGCCAGCAGCGTAGTCGACAGAGCGAACTATGGCTACACCTTC. Translated: CASSVVDRANYGYTF.

The chain joins TRBV29-1 to TRBJ2-7; no clear D gene. Germline V gives CDR1 SQVTM, CDR2 ANQGSEA. V lost 4 bases and J 2 bases, leaving 12 bases between the germline ends. The length of the CDR3 is 13 residues. As DNA, the CDR3 is TGCAGCGTTGTAGAGACGTCGACCTACGAGCAGTACTTC. It is translated as CSVVETSTYEQYF.

This clone was observed a handful of times. The chain combines TRBV7-9 with TRBJ2-1; TRBD2 might be the D (6 bases). The CDR3 length is 12 residues. V was cut by 5 bases and J by 10 bases, with 12 bases left in between. Per the germline V gene, CDR1 is SEHNR and CDR2 is FQNEAQ (reference sequence). CDR3 protein: CASSPPAGEQFF. The CDR3 nucleotides are TGTGCCAGCAGCCCTCCGGCGGGAGAGCAGTTCTTC.

This clone was recorded a few times. V and J are TRBV29-1 and TRBJ1-2, with TRBD1 matching 11 bases. Looked up from germline, CDR1 is SQVTM and CDR2 is ANQGSEA. There are 12 residues in the CDR3. Losses at the gene ends were 1 base for V and 8 bases for J; bases not matched to a gene: 0. CDR3 loop: CSVEGTGGGYTF. For the CDR3, the DNA is TGCAGCGTTGAAGGGACAGGGGGCGGCTACACCTTC.

This clone has more than one count but fewer than ten. The chain carries TRBV4-3 and TRBJ2-3; D not certain. The ends were cut back, 0 bases at V and 4 bases at J, with 5 bases in the middle. CDR1 and CDR2 (germline): LGHNA, YSLEER. CDR3 length equals 13 residues. The CDR3 region is CASSQDGADTQYF. The CDR3 bases are TGCGCCAGCAGCCAAGACGGCGCAGATACGCAGTATTTT.

On this clone itself: In the same sample, other DNA sequences code for this CDR3. The V gene is TRBV29-1, the J gene TRBJ1-2; no clear D gene. There are 10 residues in the CDR3. Trimming left V 3 bases short and J 2 bases short, with 1 base between. The germline V gene has CDR1 SQVTM and CDR2 ANQGSEA. In DNA, the CDR3 is TGCAGCGTTGAGAACTATGGCTACACCTTC. Protein: CSVENYGYTF.

V usage is TRBV6-5 and J usage is TRBJ1-5; TRBD1 agrees at 10 bases. CDR3 length equals 15 residues. Germline CDR1 reads MNHEY; CDR2 reads SVGAGI. V lost 6 bases to trimming and J lost 2 bases; unmatched junction nucleotides: 4. This chain's CDR3 is CASSQTGGGNQPQHF. In DNA form, the CDR3 reads TGTGCCAGCAGCCAGACAGGGGGCGGCAATCAGCCCCAGCATTTT.

This clone came up once. V is TRBV5-1 and J is TRBJ2-4; D call uncertain. The CDR3 has 13 residues. The germline V gene has CDR1 SGHRS and CDR2 YFSETQ. Between the trimmed V and J ends, which lost 3 bases and 5 bases, there was a span of 9 bases. The CDR3 DNA reads TGCGCCAGCAGCTCCGGACCCCAAAACATTCAGTACTTC. Translation gives CASSSGPQNIQYF. Complete variable domain (other parts from reference TRBV5-1 and TRBJ2-4): KAGVTQTPRYLIKTRGQQVTLSCSPISGHRSVSWYQQTPGQGLQFLFEYFSETQRNKGNFPGRFSGRQFSNSRSEMNVSTLELGDSALYLCASSSGPQNIQYFGAGTRLSVL.